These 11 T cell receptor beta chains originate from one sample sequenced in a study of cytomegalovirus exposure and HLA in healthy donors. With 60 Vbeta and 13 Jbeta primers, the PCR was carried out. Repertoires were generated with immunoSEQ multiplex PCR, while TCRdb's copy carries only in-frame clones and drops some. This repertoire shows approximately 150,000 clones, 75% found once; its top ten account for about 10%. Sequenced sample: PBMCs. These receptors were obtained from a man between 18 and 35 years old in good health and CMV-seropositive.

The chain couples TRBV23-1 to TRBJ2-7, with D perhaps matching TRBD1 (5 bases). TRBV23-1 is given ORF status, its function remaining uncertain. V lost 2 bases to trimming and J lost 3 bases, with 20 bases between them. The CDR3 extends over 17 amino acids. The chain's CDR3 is CASSQTGEVQRSYEQYF. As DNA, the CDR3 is TGCGCCAGCAGTCAAACAGGAGAAGTACAACGCAGCTACGAGCAGTACTTC.

In DNA form, the CDR3 reads TGTGCCTGGGGTATCGGCGGCCTCACAGATACGCAGTATTTT. This translates into CAWGIGGLTDTQYF. The chain couples TRBV30 to TRBJ2-3; D gene ambiguous. Trimming shortened V by 5 bases and J by 2 bases, and 14 bases separated the two germline ends. Germline V gene data show CDR1 as GTSNPN and CDR2 as SVGIG (reference sequence). The CDR3 extends over 14 amino acids.

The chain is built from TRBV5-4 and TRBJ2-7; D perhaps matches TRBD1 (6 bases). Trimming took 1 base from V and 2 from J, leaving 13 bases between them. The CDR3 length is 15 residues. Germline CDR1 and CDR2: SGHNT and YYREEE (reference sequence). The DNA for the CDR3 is TGTGCCAGCAGCTTGTCCCGGGACACTACCTACGAGCAGTACTTC. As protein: CASSLSRDTTYEQYF.

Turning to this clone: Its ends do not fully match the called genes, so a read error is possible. The CDR3 coding sequence is TGTGCCCGCAGTTTAGACGGGAGGGCGCACACAGATACGCAGTATTTT. As protein: CARSLDGRAHTDTQYF. V usage is TRBV27 and J usage is TRBJ2-3; 8 bases are shared with TRBD2. Germline V gene sequence: CDR1 MNHEY, CDR2 SMNVEV (reference sequence). The CDR3 has 16 residues.

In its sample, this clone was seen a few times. Written as DNA, the CDR3 is TGTGCCATCAGTGACCCCCGAGGTGCTAACTCCTACAATGAGCAGTTCTTC. Translation gives CAISDPRGANSYNEQFF. The V and J genes are TRBV10-3 and TRBJ2-1; no definite D call. This CDR3 contains 17 residues. The ends were cut back, 3 bases at V and 0 bases at J, with 15 bases in the middle. The V gene's germline CDR1 is ENHRY and CDR2 SYGVKD.

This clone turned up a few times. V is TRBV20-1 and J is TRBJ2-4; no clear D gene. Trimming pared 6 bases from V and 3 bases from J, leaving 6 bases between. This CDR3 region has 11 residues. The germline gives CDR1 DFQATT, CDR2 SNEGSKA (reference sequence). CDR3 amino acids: CSASVKNIQYF. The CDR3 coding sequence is TGCAGTGCGAGTGTCAAAAACATTCAGTACTTC.

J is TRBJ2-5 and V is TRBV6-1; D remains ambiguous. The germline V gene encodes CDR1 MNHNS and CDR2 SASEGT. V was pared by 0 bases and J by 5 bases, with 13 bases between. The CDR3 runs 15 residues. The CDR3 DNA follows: TGTGCCAGCAGTGAAGCCGGGTCCCATGGGGAGACCCAGTACTTC. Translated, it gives CASSEAGSHGETQYF.

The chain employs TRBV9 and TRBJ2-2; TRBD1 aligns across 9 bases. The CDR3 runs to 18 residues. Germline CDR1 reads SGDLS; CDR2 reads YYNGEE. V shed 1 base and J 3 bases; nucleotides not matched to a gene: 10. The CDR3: CASSVQEGQGAYTGELFF. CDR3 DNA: TGTGCCAGCAGCGTACAGGAGGGACAGGGCGCGTACACCGGGGAGCTGTTTTTT. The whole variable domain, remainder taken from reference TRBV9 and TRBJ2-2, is DSGVTQTPKHLITATGQRVTLRCSPRSGDLSVYWYQQSLDQGLQFLIQYYNGEERAKGNILERFSAQQFPDLHSELNLSSLELGDSALYFCASSVQEGQGAYTGELFFGEGSRLTVL.

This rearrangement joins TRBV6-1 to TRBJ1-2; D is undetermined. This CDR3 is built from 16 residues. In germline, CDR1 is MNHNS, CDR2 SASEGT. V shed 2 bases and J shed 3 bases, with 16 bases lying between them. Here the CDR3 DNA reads TGTGCCAGCAGTGAATGGAGGTTTTTACGGGACTATGGCTACACCTTC. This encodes CASSEWRFLRDYGYTF.

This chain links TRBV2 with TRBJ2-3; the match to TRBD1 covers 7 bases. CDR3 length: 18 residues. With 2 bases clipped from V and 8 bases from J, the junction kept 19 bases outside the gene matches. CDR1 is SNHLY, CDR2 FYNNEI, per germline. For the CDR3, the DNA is TGTGCCAGCAGTGAAAGCCTGGAGGCAGGGGGTTATTATGGTACGCAGTATTTT. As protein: CASSESLEAGGYYGTQYF.

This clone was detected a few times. The CDR3 region has the DNA TGTGCCAGCAGCTTAGTCCCTAGCGGGTTAATAGGCTCCTACAATGAGCAGTTCTTC. As protein: CASSLVPSGLIGSYNEQFF. The rearrangement uses TRBV7-9 and TRBJ2-1, with 8 bases aligning to TRBD2. Germline V gives CDR1 SEHNR, CDR2 FQNEAQ (reference sequence). Trimming at V came to 1 base and at J to 0 bases, leaving 11 bases not matched to a gene. The CDR3 runs 19 residues.